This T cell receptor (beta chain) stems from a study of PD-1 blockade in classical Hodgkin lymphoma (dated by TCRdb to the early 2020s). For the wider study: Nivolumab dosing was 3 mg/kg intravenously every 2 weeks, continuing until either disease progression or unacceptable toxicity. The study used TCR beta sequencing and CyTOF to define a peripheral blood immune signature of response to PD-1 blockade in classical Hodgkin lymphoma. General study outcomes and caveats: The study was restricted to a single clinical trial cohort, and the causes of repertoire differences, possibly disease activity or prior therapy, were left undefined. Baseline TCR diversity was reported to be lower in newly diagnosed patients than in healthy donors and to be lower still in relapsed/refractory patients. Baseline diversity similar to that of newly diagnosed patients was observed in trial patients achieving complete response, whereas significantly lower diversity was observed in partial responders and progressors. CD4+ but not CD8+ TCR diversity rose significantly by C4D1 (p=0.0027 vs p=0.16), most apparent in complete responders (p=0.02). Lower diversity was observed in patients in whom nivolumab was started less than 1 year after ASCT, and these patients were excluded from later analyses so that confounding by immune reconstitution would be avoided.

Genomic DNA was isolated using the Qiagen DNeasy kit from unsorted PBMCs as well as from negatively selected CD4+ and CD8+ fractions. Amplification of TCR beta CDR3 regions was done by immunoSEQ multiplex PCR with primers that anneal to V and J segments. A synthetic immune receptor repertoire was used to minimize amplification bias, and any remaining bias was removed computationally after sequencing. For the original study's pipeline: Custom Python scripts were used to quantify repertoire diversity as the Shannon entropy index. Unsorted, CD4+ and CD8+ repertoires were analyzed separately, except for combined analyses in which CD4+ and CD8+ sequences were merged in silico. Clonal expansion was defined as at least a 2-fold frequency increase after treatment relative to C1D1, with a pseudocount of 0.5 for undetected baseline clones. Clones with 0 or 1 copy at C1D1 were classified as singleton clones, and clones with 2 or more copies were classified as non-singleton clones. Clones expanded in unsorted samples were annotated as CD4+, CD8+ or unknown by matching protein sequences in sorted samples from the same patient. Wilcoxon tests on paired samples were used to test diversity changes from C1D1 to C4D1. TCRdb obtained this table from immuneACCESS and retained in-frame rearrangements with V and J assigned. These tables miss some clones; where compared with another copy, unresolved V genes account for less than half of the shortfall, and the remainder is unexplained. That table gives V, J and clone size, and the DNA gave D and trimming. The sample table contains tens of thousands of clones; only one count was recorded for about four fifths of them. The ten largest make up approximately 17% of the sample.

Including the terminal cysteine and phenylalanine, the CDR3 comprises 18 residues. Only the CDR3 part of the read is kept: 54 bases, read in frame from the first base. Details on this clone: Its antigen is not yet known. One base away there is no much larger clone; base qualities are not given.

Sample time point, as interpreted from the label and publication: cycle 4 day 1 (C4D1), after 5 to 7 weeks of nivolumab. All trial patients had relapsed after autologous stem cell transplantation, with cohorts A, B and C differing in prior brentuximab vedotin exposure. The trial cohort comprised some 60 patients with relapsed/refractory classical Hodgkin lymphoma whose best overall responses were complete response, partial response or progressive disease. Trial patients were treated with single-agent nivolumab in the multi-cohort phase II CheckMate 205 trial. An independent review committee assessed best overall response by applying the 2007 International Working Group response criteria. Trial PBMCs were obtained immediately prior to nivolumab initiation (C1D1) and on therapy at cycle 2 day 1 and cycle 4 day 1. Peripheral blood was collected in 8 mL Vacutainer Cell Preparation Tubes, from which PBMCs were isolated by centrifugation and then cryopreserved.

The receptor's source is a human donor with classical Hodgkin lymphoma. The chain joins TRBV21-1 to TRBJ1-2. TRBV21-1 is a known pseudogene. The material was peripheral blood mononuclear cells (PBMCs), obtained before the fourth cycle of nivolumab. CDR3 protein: CASSSPDIGRDQGSGYTF. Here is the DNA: TGTGCCAGCAGCTCCCCCGACATAGGACGGGACCAAGGCAGCGGCTACACCTTC.